The text below deals with one T cell receptor (beta chain). At one of its ends the junction is not consistent with the germline gene, which may arise from a read error. Unsorted bulk tissue, about 17-34 mg of it, served as the source for co-extraction of RNA and DNA. Germline V lookup: CDR1 SEHNR, CDR2 FQNEAQ (reference sequence). The CDR3 sequence is 17 residues long. This sample stems from a study of tumor-infiltrating lymphocytes in primary liver carcinoma. Priming with a constant-region primer yielded TCR beta cDNA from 450 to 600 ng total RNA. Three nested multiplex PCR rounds of slightly modified ARM-PCR generated TCR beta libraries. The first two PCR rounds used TRBV1-TRBV30 forward primers with a C-beta reverse primer, 10 cycles each. TCRdb itself ran the multiplex PCR reads through MiXCR, one entry per CDR3 protein. The sample holds about 32,000 distinct CDR3 sequences, 76% seen once.

This chain connects TRBV7-9 to TRBJ2-1; 13 bases fit TRBD2. Sequenced: liver tumor tissue from sampling region 5. The subset: tumor region T5, tumor centre. This clonotype was obtained from a man aged 40-55 years with primary liver carcinoma and hepatitis B virus infection. CDR3 protein: CASSPRRTSGGCNERFF. The DNA of the CDR3 is TGTGCCAGCAGCCCTAGGAGGACTAGCGGGGGATGCAATGAGCGGTTCTTC.